What follows describes a single T cell receptor (beta chain). Antigen specificity is unknown. This entry belongs to a study of Ad26.COV2.S vaccination and SARS-CoV-2 variants. TCRdb's copy holds only in-frame clones and misses some; the assay was immunoSEQ multiplex PCR. This sample has 400,000 to 500,000 clones, with approximately 90% found just once. Whole-study findings and limits: Spike-specific TCR breadth was greater after Ad26.COV2.S than placebo. Vaccine recipients and placebo recipients showed similar non-spike TCR breadth. The breadth of spike-specific CD8+ and CD4+ T cell responses after vaccination was reportedly substantial.

The sample's treatment: around 19 received Ad26.COV2.S at low or high dose, single or two shots; roughly five received placebo; per-sample allocation not given. The study sampled participants on day 63 after the first vaccine or placebo injection. Immunization relied on an Ad26 vector, which expressed Wuhan-strain SARS-CoV-2 spike. Looked up from germline, CDR1 is LNHDA and CDR2 is SQIVND (reference sequence). Deletions cut 4 bases from V and 8 bases from J, with 21 bases between. The CDR3 contains 16 residues. This receptor was identified in a person aged 18 to 65 who received the Ad26.COV2.S COVID-19 vaccine or a placebo. The rearrangement links TRBV19 to TRBJ1-5; D not certain. This material consisted of peripheral blood, taken in a trial of Ad26.COV2.S vaccine versus placebo. CDR3 nucleotide sequence: TGTGCCAGTAGTACCCCCGGTGCGGTGGACCATGAGCCCCAGCATTTT. Translated: CASSTPGAVDHEPQHF.